This TCR beta chain was retrieved from a study of cytomegalovirus exposure and HLA in healthy donors. PCR amplification relied on 60 Vbeta primers (plus 13 Jbeta primers). Assay used: immunoSEQ multiplex PCR; TCRdb lists only in-frame clones, some missing. The sample data list around 140,000 clones. Germline assignment: CDR1 MNHNS and CDR2 SASEGT. CDR3 size: 12 residues. Trimming at V came to 10 bases and at J to 4 bases, leaving 2 bases not matched to a gene. The clonotype was recovered from a male donor in good health and CMV-seronegative. The chain carries TRBV6-1 and TRBJ2-5; 11 nucleotides align to TRBD1. Sequencing input: PBMCs. The chain's CDR3 is CATDRGRETQYF. In DNA form, the CDR3 reads TGTGCCACGGACAGGGGGCGAGAGACCCAGTACTTC.